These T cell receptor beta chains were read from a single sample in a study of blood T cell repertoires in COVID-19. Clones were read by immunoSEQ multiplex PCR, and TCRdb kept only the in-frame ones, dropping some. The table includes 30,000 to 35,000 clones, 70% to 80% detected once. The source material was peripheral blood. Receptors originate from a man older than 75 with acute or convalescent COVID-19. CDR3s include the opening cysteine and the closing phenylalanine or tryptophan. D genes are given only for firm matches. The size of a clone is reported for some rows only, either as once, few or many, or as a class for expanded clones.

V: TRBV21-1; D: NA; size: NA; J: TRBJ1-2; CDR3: CASSKGRAGGYTF; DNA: TGTGCCAGCAGCAAAGGGAGAGCGGGGGGCTACACCTTC
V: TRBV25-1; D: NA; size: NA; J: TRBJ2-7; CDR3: CASSETDRYYEQYF; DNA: TGTGCCAGCAGTGAGACGGACAGATACTACGAGCAGTACTTC
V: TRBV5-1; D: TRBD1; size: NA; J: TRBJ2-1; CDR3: CARDRTELDNEQFF; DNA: TGCGCCCGGGACAGGACGGAGCTTGACAATGAGCAGTTCTTC
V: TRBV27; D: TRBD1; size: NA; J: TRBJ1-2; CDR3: CASSDRGLGYTF; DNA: TGTGCCAGCAGCGACAGGGGGCTTGGCTACACCTTC
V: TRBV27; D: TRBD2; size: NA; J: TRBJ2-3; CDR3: CASSLGLAPTDTQYF; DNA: TGTGCCAGCAGTTTAGGACTAGCGCCCACAGATACGCAGTATTTT
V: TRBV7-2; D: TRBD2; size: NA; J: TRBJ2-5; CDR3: CASSLGLGTTLGTQYF; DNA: TGTGCCAGCAGCCTGGGCCTCGGGACTACCCTTGGGACCCAGTACTTC
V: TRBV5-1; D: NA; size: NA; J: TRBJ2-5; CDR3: CASSFWRTEPQETQYF; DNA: TGCGCCAGCAGCTTTTGGCGCACAGAGCCTCAAGAGACCCAGTACTTC
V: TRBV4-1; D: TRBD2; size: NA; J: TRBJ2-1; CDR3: CASSQVTASGRDNEQFF; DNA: TGCGCCAGCAGCCAAGTCACCGCTAGCGGGAGGGACAATGAGCAGTTCTTC
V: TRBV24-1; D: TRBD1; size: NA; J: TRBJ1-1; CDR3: CATSDLEGKTGLGDTEAFF; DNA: TGTGCCACCAGTGATTTGGAGGGGAAGACAGGGCTCGGGGACACTGAAGCTTTCTTT
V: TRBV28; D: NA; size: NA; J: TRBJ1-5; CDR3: CASTTAEGSNQPQHF; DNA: TGTGCCAGCACCACCGCGGAGGGTAGCAATCAGCCCCAGCATTTT
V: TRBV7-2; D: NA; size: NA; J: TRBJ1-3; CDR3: CASGPDGWSSGNTIYF; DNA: TGTGCCAGCGGCCCCGACGGGTGGAGCTCTGGAAACACCATATATTTT
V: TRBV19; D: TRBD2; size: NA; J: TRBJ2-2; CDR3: CASSLLAGANTGELFF; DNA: TGTGCCAGTAGTTTGCTAGCGGGGGCAAACACCGGGGAGCTGTTTTTT
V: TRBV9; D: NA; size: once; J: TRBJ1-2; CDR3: CASSGLGYTF; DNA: TGTGCCAGCAGCGGACTGGGCTACACCTTC
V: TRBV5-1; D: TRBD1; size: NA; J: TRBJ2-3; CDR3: CASSTRVGTGVTDTQYF; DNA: TGCGCCAGCAGCACGAGGGTCGGGACAGGGGTGACAGATACGCAGTATTTT
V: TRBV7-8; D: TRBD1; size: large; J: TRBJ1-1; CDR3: CASSLDFRTGAMNTEAFF; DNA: TGTGCCAGCAGCTTAGATTTTAGGACAGGAGCCATGAACACTGAAGCTTTCTTT
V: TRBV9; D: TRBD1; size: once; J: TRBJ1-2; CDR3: CASSVWGQNYGYTF; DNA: TGTGCCAGCAGCGTATGGGGACAGAACTATGGCTACACCTTC
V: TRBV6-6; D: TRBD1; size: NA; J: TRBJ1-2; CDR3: CASSMTGGRVYGYTF; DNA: TGTGCCAGCAGTATGACAGGGGGTCGCGTCTATGGCTACACCTTC
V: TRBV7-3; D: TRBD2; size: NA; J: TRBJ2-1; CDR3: CASSPGGGYNEQFF; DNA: TGTGCCAGCAGCCCCGGGGGGGGCTACAATGAGCAGTTCTTC
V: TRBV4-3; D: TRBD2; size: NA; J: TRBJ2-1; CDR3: CASSREVPGLAGGSYNEQFF; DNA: TGCGCCAGCAGCCGAGAAGTCCCGGGACTAGCGGGAGGTTCCTACAATGAGCAGTTCTTC
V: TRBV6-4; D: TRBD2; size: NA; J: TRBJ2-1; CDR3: CASSDTGTSEYNEQFF; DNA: TGTGCCAGCAGTGACACCGGGACTAGCGAATACAATGAGCAGTTCTTC
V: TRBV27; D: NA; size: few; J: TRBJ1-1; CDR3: CASSAQRMNTEAFF; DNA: TGTGCCAGCAGTGCACAGAGAATGAACACTGAAGCTTTCTTT
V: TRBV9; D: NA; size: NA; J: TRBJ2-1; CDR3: CASSTREEQFF; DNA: TGTGCCAGCAGCACCCGAGAGGAGCAGTTCTTC
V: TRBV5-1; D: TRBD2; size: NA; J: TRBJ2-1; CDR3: CASGTGLAGSYNEQFF; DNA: TGCGCCAGCGGCACCGGACTAGCGGGTTCCTACAATGAGCAGTTCTTC